This T cell receptor (beta chain) was recorded in a study of Graves' ophthalmopathy and Graves' hyperthyroidism. About the research overall: At the time of initial diagnosis and before any treatment, peripheral blood was collected.

V dropped 2 bases and J dropped 7 bases, with 14 bases sitting between them. Germline V gene data show CDR1 as MNHNS and CDR2 as SASEGT. The CDR3 length is 14 residues. Excluded were patients with other autoimmune diseases, uncontrolled infections, pregnancy or lactation. A roughly 10 ml volume of fresh peripheral blood provided the PBMCs. This clonotype has ten or more counts. TCR beta CDR3 regions were amplified from RNA transcripts. Second-round multiplex PCR came after a first-round RT-PCR that employed HTBI primers. One entry per CDR3 protein, called by TCRdb with MiXCR from the multiplex PCR reads. The table lists fewer than 400,000 distinct CDR3 sequences, around 18% of them singletons, with more than 1.5% in the top ten.

The sequence came from a woman between 18 and 29 years old with Graves' ophthalmopathy. The sample comprised peripheral blood. J is TRBJ1-1 and V is TRBV6-1; D gene uncertain. This CDR3 is CASSESRAWGEAFF. The CDR3 region has the DNA TGTGCCAGCAGTGAAAGTCGGGCGTGGGGTGAAGCTTTCTTT.